This T cell receptor (beta chain) stems from a study of spatial heterogeneity in lung cancer (dated 2019 in TCRdb). With respect to the entire study: Beta-chain transcripts were consistently detected in greater numbers than alpha-chain transcripts, which likely reflects a higher abundance of beta-chain transcripts. In tumor regions, TCR transcript counts showed a strong correlation with a T cell transcriptional module score from matched bulk RNA-seq. In the raw uncorrected reads, each unique combination of TCR and UMI appeared more than ten times on average. In non-small cell lung cancer, the study quantitatively compared TCR alpha and beta repertoires across several tumor regions, matched nontumor lung, and blood. Nonsynonymous mutation counts, determined by whole-exome sequencing of tumor tissue, were related to features of the TCR repertoire. Both alpha and beta chains were TCR-sequenced in 200 or so tumor regions, some 64 matched nontumor lung samples and over 55 PBMC samples obtained at surgery. General findings and caveats noted by the study authors: Confirming at a functional level the hypothesis that regional TCRs recognize regional mutations was considered to require additional single-cell paired TCR alpha and beta sequencing. Counts of ubiquitous and regional expanded TCRs were found to correlate with counts of ubiquitous and regional nonsynonymous mutations, respectively. TCR-seq was estimated to cover only approximately 7% of tumor T cells for alpha chains and 13% to 15% for beta chains. The tumor nonsynonymous mutation count correlated with the number of expanded intratumoral alpha and beta TCRs.

The library came from 5' RACE. The instrument was a NextSeq 500. In the TCR library protocol, a unique molecular identifier was attached to each TCR cDNA molecule so that PCR and sequencing errors could be corrected. For the original study's pipeline: TCR identification, UMI-based error correction and CDR3 extraction were all carried out with Decombinator tools. Expanded TCRs were defined as those above a frequency of 2 per 1,000, corresponding to the top 1% of the tumor frequency distribution. Expanded tumor TCRs statistically deemed absent (corrected P<0.05) from at least one tumor region were classed as regional, and all other expanded tumor TCRs were classed as ubiquitous. Renyi diversity was calculated using the R vegan package after each repertoire was subsampled 100 times to 5,000 TCRs. CDR3 similarity networks were built from amino acid triplet string-kernel similarity, connecting CDR3s with pairwise similarity above 0.82. Clones were called with MiXCR by TCRdb after fastp trimmed the public reads at Q25, and only in-frame beta chains were retained. Merged by CDR3 protein, the rows form single entries marked with the most common genes and DNA. The V and J calls shown here were made by TCRdb, not taken from the authors' results. For this sample the table gives over 9,000 distinct CDR3 sequences, of which 13% to 15% were detected only once. The ten largest make up 15% of the sample.

In regard to this clonotype: Its target antigen remains unknown. No base quality values were provided; no much bigger clone lies one nucleotide off.

The time point label, read with the paper, signifies: sample taken at primary tumor resection. Donors were some 67 patients with early-stage, untreated non-small cell lung cancer from the lung TRACERx cohort. Whole RNA extracted from tumor and nontumor lung tissue, or from cryopreserved PBMC samples, was used for TCR sequencing without cell sorting. Patients were selected for TCR sequencing only if sufficient RNA was available from at least two tumor regions. Tumor and adjacent nontumor lung specimens were reviewed by a lung pathologist before selection. The source was lung tumor tissue, collected at surgery. This TCR derives from a male donor with early-stage non-small cell lung cancer.

The CDR3 reads CASSNLREYGYTF. At the DNA level, the sequence is TGTGCCAGCAGCAACCTAAGAGAATATGGCTACACCTTC. Rearrangement joined TRBV7-6 to TRBJ1-2; there is no confident call for the D gene. The CDR3 runs 13 residues from the cysteine to the phenylalanine. Only CDR3 DNA is held: 39 bases, read in frame from base 1. CDR1 and CDR2 are read off the germline V gene as SGHVS and FNYEAQ. Trimming at the junction amounts to 5 bases on V and 5 bases on J, and the germline ends lie 12 bases apart. The CDR3 plus the reference TRBV7-6 and TRBJ1-2 genes for the other parts give the full variable domain: GAGVSQSPRYKVTKRGQDVALRCDPISGHVSLYWYRQALGQGPEFLTYFNYEAQQDKSGLPNDRFSAERPEGSISTLTIQRTEQRDSAMYRCASSNLREYGYTFGSGTRLTVV.